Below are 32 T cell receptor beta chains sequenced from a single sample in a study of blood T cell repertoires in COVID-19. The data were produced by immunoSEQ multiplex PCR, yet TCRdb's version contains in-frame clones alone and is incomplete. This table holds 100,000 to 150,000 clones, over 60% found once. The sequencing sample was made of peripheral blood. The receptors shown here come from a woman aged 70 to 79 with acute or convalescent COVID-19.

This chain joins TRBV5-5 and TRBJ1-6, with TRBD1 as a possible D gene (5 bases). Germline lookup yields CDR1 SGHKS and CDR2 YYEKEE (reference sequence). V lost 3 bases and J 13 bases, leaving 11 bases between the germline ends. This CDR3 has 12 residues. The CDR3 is CASSSTEGPLHF. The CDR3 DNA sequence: TGTGCCAGCAGCTCCACGGAGGGGCCCCTCCACTTT.

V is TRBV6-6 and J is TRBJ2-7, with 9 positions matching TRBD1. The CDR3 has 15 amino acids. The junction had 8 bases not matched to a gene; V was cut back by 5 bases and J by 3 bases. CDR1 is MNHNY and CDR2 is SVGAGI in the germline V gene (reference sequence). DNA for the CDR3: TGTGCCAGCAGTAATCCGGGACAGGGTAACTACGAGCAGTACTTC. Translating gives CASSNPGQGNYEQYF.

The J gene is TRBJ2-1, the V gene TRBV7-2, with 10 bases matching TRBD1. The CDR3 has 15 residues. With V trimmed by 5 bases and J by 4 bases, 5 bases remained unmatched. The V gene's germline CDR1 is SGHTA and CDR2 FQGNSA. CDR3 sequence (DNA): TGTGCCAGCAGCCTCGGGACAGGGGTGTACAATGAGCAGTTCTTC. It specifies CASSLGTGVYNEQFF. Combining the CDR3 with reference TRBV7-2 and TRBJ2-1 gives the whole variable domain GAGVSQSPSNKVTEKGKDVELRCDPISGHTALYWYRQSLGQGLEFLIYFQGNSAPDKSGLPSDRFSAERTGGSVSTLTIQRTQQEDSAVYLCASSLGTGVYNEQFFGPGTRLTVL.

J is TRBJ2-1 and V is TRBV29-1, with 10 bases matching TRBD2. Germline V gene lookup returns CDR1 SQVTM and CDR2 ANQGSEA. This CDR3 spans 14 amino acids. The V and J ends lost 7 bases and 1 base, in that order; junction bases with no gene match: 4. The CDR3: CSAGLAESYNEQFF. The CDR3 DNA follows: TGCAGCGCCGGACTAGCGGAATCCTACAATGAGCAGTTCTTC.

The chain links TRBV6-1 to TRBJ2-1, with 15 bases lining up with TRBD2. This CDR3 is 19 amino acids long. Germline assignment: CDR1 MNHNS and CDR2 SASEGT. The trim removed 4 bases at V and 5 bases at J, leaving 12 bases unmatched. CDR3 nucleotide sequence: TGTGCCAGCAGTGTATACACCGGGACTAGCGGGAGGATTAACAATGAGCAGTTCTTC. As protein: CASSVYTGTSGRINNEQFF.

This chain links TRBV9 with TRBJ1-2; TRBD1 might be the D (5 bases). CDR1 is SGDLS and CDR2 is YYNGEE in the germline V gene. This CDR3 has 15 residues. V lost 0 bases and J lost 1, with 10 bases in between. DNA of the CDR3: TGTGCCAGCAGCGTAGGACAGTCGCTTAACTATGGCTACACCTTC. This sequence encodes CASSVGQSLNYGYTF.

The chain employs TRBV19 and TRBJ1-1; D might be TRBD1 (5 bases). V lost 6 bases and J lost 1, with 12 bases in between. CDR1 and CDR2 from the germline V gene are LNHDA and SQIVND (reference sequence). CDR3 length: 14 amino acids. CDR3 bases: TGTGCCAGTAGCCCTGTCGGGGGGAACACTGAAGCTTTCTTT. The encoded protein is CASSPVGGNTEAFF.

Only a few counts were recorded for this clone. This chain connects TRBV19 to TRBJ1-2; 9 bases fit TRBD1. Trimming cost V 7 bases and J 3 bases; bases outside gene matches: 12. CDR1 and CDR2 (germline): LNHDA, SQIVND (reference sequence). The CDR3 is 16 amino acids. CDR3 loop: CASMGRQGVEDYGYTF. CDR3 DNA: TGTGCCAGTATGGGCAGACAGGGGGTTGAGGACTATGGCTACACCTTC.

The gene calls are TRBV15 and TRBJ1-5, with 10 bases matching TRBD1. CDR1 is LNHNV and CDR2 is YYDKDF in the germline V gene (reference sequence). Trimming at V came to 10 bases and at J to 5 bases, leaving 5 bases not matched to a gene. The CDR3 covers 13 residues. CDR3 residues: CAIGQGEYQPQHF. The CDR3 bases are TGTGCCATCGGACAGGGGGAATATCAGCCCCAGCATTTT. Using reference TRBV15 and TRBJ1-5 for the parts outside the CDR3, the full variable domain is DAMVIQNPRYQVTQFGKPVTLSCSQTLNHNVMYWYQQKSSQAPKLLFHYYDKDFNNEADTPDNFQSRRPNTSFCFLDIRSPGLGDTAMYLCAIGQGEYQPQHFGDGTRLSIL.

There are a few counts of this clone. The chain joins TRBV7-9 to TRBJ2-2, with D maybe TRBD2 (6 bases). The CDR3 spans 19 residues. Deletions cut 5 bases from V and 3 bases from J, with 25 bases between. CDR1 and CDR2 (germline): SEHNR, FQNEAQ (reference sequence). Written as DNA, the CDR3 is TGTGCCAGCAGCCTTTTCCTCGGGGGACGGGGATCGGACACCGGGGAGCTGTTTTTT. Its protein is CASSLFLGGRGSDTGELFF.

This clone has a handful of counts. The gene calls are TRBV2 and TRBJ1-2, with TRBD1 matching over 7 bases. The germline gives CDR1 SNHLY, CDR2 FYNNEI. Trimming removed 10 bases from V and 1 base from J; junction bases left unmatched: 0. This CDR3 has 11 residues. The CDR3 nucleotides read TGTGCCACAGGGGGTAACTATGGCTACACCTTC. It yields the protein CATGGNYGYTF.

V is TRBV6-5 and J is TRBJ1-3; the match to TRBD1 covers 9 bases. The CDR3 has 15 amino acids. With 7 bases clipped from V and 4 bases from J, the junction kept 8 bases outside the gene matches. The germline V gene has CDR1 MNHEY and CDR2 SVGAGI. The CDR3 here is CASIKDRGYGNTIYF. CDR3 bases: TGTGCCAGCATCAAGGACAGGGGATACGGAAACACCATATATTTT.

For the CDR3, the DNA is TGCGCCAGCAGCCAAGAACTAGCGGGGTATCGCACAGATACGCAGTATTTT. Translated: CASSQELAGYRTDTQYF. The V and J genes are TRBV4-1 and TRBJ2-3; the match to TRBD2 covers 10 bases. The CDR3 is 17 amino acids. Looked up from germline, CDR1 is MGHRA and CDR2 is YSYEKL. Germline trimming cut 0 bases from V and 1 base from J; bases unmatched to any gene: 4.

This CDR3 is CASSLGDTLAKNIQYF. The CDR3 coding sequence is TGCGCCAGCAGCTTGGGGGACACCTTAGCCAAAAACATTCAGTACTTC. This chain connects TRBV5-1 to TRBJ2-4; TRBD1 is a possible D gene (6 bases). This CDR3 is 16 amino acids long. The germline V and J ends were trimmed by 0 bases and 0 bases, with 10 bases remaining between them. Germline assignment: CDR1 SGHRS and CDR2 YFSETQ.

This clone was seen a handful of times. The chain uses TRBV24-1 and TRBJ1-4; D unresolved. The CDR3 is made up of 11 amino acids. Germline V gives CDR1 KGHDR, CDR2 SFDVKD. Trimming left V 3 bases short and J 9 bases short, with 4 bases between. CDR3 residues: CATSDLKKLFF. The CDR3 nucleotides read TGTGCCACCAGTGATCTTAAAAAACTGTTTTTT.

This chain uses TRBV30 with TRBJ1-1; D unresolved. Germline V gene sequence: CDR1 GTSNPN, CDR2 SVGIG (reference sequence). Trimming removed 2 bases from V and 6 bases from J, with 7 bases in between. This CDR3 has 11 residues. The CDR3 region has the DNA TGTGCCTGGAGTTTACGGGCTGAAGCTTTCTTT. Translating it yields CAWSLRAEAFF.

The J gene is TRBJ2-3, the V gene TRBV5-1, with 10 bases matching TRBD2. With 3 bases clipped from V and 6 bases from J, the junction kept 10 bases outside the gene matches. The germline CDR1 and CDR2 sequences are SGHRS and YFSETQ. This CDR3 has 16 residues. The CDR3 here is CASSSLLAGEADTQYF. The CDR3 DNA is TGCGCCAGCAGCTCGCTCCTAGCGGGGGAGGCTGATACGCAGTATTTT.

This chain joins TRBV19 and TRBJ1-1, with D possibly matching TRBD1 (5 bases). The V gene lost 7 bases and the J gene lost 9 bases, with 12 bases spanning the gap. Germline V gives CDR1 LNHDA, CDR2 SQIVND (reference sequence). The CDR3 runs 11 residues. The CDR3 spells CASIHTGKAFF. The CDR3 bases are TGTGCCAGTATCCATACAGGCAAAGCTTTCTTT.

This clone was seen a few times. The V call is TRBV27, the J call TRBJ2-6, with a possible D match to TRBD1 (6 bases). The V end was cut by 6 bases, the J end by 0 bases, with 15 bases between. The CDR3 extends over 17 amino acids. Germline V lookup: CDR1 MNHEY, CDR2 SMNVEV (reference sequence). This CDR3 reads CASSPGAGSSGANVLTF. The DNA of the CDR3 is TGTGCCAGCAGCCCAGGGGCCGGTAGCTCTGGGGCCAACGTCCTGACTTTC.

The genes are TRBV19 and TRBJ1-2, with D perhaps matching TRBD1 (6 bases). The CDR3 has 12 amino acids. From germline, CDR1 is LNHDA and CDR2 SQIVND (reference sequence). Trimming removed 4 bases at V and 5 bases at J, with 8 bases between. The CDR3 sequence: CASSKQGYGYTF. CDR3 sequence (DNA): TGTGCCAGTAGTAAACAGGGTTATGGCTACACCTTC.

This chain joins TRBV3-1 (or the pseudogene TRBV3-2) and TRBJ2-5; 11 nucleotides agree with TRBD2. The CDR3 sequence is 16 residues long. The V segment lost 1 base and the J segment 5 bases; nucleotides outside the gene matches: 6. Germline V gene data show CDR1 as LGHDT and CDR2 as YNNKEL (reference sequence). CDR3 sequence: CASSQGVAGGRETQYF. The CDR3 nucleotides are TGTGCCAGCAGCCAAGGAGTAGCGGGGGGGCGGGAGACCCAGTACTTC.

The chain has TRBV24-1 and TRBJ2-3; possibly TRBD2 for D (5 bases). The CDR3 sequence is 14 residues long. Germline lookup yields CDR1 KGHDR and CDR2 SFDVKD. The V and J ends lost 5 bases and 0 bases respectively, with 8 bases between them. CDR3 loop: CATSGPGSTDTQYF. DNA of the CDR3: TGTGCCACCAGTGGCCCGGGAAGCACAGATACGCAGTATTTT.

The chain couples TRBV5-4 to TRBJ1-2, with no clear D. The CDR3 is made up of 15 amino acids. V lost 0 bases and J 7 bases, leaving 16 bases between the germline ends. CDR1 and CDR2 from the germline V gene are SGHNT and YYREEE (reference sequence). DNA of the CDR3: TGTGCCAGCAGCTTGGTCGGTAGGGAGAAGTCTGGCTACACCTTC. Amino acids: CASSLVGREKSGYTF.

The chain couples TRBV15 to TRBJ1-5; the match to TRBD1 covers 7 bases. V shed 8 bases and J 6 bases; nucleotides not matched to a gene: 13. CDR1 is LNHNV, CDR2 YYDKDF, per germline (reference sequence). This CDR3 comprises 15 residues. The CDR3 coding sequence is TGTGCCACCGAAAGAGACAGGGCTACGGGTCAGCCCCAGCATTTT. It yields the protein CATERDRATGQPQHF.

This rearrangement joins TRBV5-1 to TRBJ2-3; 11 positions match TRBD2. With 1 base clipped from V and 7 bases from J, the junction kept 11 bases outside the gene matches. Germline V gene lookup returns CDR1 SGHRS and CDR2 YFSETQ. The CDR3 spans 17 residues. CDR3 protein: CASSLKLAGEGSHTQYF. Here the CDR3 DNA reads TGCGCCAGCAGCTTGAAACTAGCGGGAGAGGGTTCACATACGCAGTATTTT. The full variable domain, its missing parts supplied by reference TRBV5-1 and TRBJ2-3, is KAGVTQTPRYLIKTRGQQVTLSCSPISGHRSVSWYQQTPGQGLQFLFEYFSETQRNKGNFPGRFSGRQFSNSRSEMNVSTLELGDSALYLCASSLKLAGEGSHTQYFGPGTRLTVL.

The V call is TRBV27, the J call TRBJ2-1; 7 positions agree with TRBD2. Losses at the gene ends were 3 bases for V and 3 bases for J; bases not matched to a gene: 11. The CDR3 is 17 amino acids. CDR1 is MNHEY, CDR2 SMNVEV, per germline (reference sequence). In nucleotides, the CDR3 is TGTGCCAGCAGTTTGGGGCGGCGGGAGAGGGGCTACAATGAGCAGTTCTTC. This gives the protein CASSLGRRERGYNEQFF.

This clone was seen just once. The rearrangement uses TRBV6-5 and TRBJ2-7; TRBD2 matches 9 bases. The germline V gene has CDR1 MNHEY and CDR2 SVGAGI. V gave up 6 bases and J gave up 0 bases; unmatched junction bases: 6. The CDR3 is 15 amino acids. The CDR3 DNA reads TGTGCCAGCAGCTGGACTAGCGAGGTCTCCTACGAGCAGTACTTC. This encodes CASSWTSEVSYEQYF.

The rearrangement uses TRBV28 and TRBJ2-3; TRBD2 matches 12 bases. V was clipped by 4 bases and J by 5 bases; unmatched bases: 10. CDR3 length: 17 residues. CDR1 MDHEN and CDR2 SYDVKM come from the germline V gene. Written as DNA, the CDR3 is TGTGCCAGCAGTTCGTTTACCCTAGCGGGAGGGAGAGATACGCAGTATTTT. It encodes CASSSFTLAGGRDTQYF.

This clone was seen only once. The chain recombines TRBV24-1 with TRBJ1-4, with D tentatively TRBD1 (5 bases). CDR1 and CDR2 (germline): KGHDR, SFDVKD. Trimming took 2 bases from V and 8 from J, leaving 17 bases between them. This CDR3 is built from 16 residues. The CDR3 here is CATSDSGTGSWEKLFF. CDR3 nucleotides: TGTGCCACCAGTGATTCCGGGACTGGTTCTTGGGAAAAACTGTTTTTT.

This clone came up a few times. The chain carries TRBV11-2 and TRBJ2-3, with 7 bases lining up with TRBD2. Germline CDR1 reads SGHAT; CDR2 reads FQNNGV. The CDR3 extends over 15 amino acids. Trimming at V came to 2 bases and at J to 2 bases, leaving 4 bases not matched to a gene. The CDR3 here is CASSLRRGFTDTQYF. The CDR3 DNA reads TGTGCCAGCAGCTTAAGGCGGGGGTTCACAGATACGCAGTATTTT.

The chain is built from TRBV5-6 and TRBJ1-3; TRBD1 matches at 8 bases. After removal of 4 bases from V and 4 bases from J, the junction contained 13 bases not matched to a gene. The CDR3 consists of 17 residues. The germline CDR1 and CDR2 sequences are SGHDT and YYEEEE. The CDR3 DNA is TGTGCCAGCAGCGTCCGGACAGGGAAGTTGACGGGAAACACCATATATTTT. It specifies CASSVRTGKLTGNTIYF.

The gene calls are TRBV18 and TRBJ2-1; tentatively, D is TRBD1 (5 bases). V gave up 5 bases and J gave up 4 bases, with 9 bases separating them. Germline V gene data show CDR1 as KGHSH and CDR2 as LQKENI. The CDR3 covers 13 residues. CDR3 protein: CASSSTAYNEQFF. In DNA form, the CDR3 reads TGTGCCAGCTCATCGACAGCTTACAATGAGCAGTTCTTC.